Below, 32 T cell receptor beta chains from the same sample are listed, as sequenced in a study of T cell responses to AZD1222 COVID-19 vaccine. The protocol was immunoSEQ multiplex PCR, while the TCRdb copy is restricted to in-frame clones and leaves out a portion. Of 120,000 to 150,000 clones listed, approximately 78% are singletons. The sample here was peripheral blood, taken on day 0 of MenACWY control vaccination. The receptor set was obtained from an adult in good health.

This sequence joins TRBV7-8 and TRBJ2-7; possible D gene TRBD1, 5 bases. Germline V gene data show CDR1 as SGHVS and CDR2 as FQNEAQ. Trimming took off 5 bases at V and 1 base at J, with 9 bases between the two ends. The CDR3 is 13 residues long. The CDR3 coding sequence is TGTGCCAGCAGCCAGGGAATGTCCTACGAGCAGTACGTC. It yields the protein CASSQGMSYEQYV.

The chain couples TRBV3-1 (or the pseudogene TRBV3-2) to TRBJ1-1; no definite D call. Trimming shortened V by 6 bases and J by 1 base, and 9 bases separated the two germline ends. The CDR3 has 13 residues. Germline V gene data show CDR1 as LGHDT and CDR2 as YNNKEL (reference sequence). The CDR3 coding sequence is TGTGCCAGCAGTCCTCTGTGGAACACTGAAGCTTTCTTT. It encodes CASSPLWNTEAFF.

The chain links TRBV28 to TRBJ1-2, with a tentative D call TRBD1 (6 bases). V dropped 7 bases and J dropped 8 bases, with 14 bases sitting between them. CDR3 length: 12 residues. Germline CDR1 is MDHEN and CDR2 is SYDVKM. The CDR3 spells CASTFPGGGYTF. The CDR3 DNA sequence: TGTGCCAGCACGTTCCCCGGGGGCGGCTACACCTTC.

The chain couples TRBV6-5 to TRBJ1-6, with 9 bases that match TRBD1. The CDR3 is 15 amino acids. V gave up 0 bases and J gave up 10 bases; unmatched junction bases: 4. Germline V gives CDR1 MNHEY, CDR2 SVGAGI. The CDR3 here is CASSYSQGALSPLHF. The CDR3 DNA sequence: TGTGCCAGCAGTTACTCACAGGGGGCTTTATCACCCCTCCACTTT.

In regard to this clone: One end of the junction fails to match germline, which may point to a read error. This chain links TRBV27 with TRBJ2-1, with 10 bases matching TRBD1. The CDR3 consists of 17 residues. Per the germline V gene, CDR1 is MNHEY and CDR2 is SMNVEV (reference sequence). This CDR3 is CASSLSIRTGGWNEQFF. DNA of the CDR3: TGTGCCAGCAGCTTATCCATCCGGACAGGGGGGTGGAATGAGCAGTTCTTC.

This clone was picked up a small number of times. This chain joins TRBV5-1 and TRBJ2-1; possible D gene TRBD1, 6 bases. Trimming left V 1 base short and J 4 bases short, with 9 bases between. Germline values: CDR1 SGHRS, CDR2 YFSETQ. This CDR3 is built from 14 residues. CDR3 loop: CASSLQGQYNEQFF. CDR3 in DNA: TGCGCCAGCAGCTTGCAGGGACAATACAATGAGCAGTTCTTC.

This chain uses TRBV18 with TRBJ1-2; D uncertain. The V gene lost 6 bases and the J gene lost 6 bases, with 20 bases spanning the gap. The CDR3 has 15 residues. Per germline, CDR1 KGHSH and CDR2 LQKENI. Written as DNA, the CDR3 is TGTGCCAGCTCCACCACGCACCCTGGAGGCCATGGCTACACCTTC. This gives the protein CASSTTHPGGHGYTF.

This clone appeared many times. V gene TRBV5-4 combines with J gene TRBJ2-2; D not certain. The CDR3 covers 15 residues. Germline lookup yields CDR1 SGHNT and CDR2 YYREEE (reference sequence). The V end lost 6 bases, the J end lost 1 base, and 13 bases lay between the germline ends. CDR3 DNA sequence: TGTGCCAGCAAATCCCAGTTGGGGAACACCGGGGAGCTGTTTTTT. Translation gives CASKSQLGNTGELFF.

The rearrangement uses TRBV5-1 and TRBJ2-5; 7 bases agree with TRBD2. The germline gives CDR1 SGHRS, CDR2 YFSETQ. CDR3 length equals 16 residues. V lost 0 bases, J lost 1 base, and 6 bases stayed unmatched. The CDR3 nucleotides are TGCGCCAGCAGCTTGGCCGGGGGGAAGGGCCAAGAGACCCAGTACTTC. Residues: CASSLAGGKGQETQYF. Complete variable domain (other parts from reference TRBV5-1 and TRBJ2-5): KAGVTQTPRYLIKTRGQQVTLSCSPISGHRSVSWYQQTPGQGLQFLFEYFSETQRNKGNFPGRFSGRQFSNSRSEMNVSTLELGDSALYLCASSLAGGKGQETQYFGPGTRLLVL.

The rearrangement links TRBV5-5 to TRBJ1-4; unclear D gene. The CDR3 covers 14 residues. V shed 0 bases and J shed 8 bases, with 11 bases lying between them. The germline CDR1 and CDR2 sequences are SGHKS and YYEKEE (reference sequence). The CDR3 protein is CASSLADGREKLFF. For the CDR3, the DNA is TGTGCCAGCAGCTTGGCGGATGGGAGAGAAAAACTGTTTTTT.

The V gene is TRBV5-5, the J gene TRBJ2-2, with D possibly matching TRBD1 (6 bases). V lost 0 bases, J lost 7 bases, and 13 bases lay in between. Germline values: CDR1 SGHKS, CDR2 YYEKEE (reference sequence). The CDR3 extends over 15 amino acids. Written as DNA, the CDR3 is TGTGCCAGCAGCTTGGCCCAGGGGTCAGGCGGGGAGCTGTTTTTT. This translates into CASSLAQGSGGELFF.

This rearrangement joins TRBV6-5 to TRBJ1-1; TRBD1 might be the D (6 bases). The germline V gene has CDR1 MNHEY and CDR2 SVGAGI. Trimming left V 0 bases short and J 4 bases short, with 15 bases between. The CDR3 covers 16 residues. CDR3 loop: CASSYSLDRPSTEAFF. Written as DNA, the CDR3 is TGTGCCAGCAGTTACTCGCTAGACAGGCCGAGCACTGAAGCTTTCTTT.

The J gene is TRBJ1-1, the V gene TRBV7-9, with D perhaps TRBD1 (5 bases). The CDR3 contains 12 residues. Germline CDR1 SEHNR, CDR2 FQNEAQ (reference sequence). V was shortened by 3 bases and J by 6 bases, with 8 bases between the two germline ends. CDR3 sequence (DNA): TGTGCCAGCAGCTTCGGGACGTCTGAAGCTTTCTTT. It yields the protein CASSFGTSEAFF.

The sample holds a few counts of this clone. The chain employs TRBV6-5 and TRBJ2-1; possibly TRBD1 for D (5 bases). This CDR3 has 13 residues. Per germline, CDR1 MNHEY and CDR2 SVGAGI. V dropped 5 bases and J dropped 4 bases, with 9 bases sitting between them. The CDR3 protein is CASSRREYNEQFF. Here the CDR3 DNA reads TGTGCCAGCAGTCGCAGGGAATACAATGAGCAGTTCTTC.

The chain links TRBV5-4 to TRBJ1-2; the match to TRBD1 covers 11 bases. V lost 6 bases and J lost 0; bases outside the gene matches: 7. The germline gives CDR1 SGHNT, CDR2 YYREEE (reference sequence). CDR3 size: 16 residues. The chain's CDR3 is CASTEGQGVANYGYTF. CDR3 sequence (DNA): TGTGCCAGCACCGAGGGACAGGGGGTAGCTAACTATGGCTACACCTTC.

The V gene is TRBV16, the J gene TRBJ2-1; the D gene could be TRBD1 or TRBD2 (5 bases each). Trimming took off 0 bases at V and 9 bases at J, with 18 bases between the two ends. CDR1 and CDR2 (germline): KGHSY, FQNENV. The CDR3 sequence is 16 residues long. The CDR3 nucleotides read TGTGCCAGCAGCCAATCGCCCCGGACTTCTGGGGGTGAGCAGTTCTTC. Amino acids: CASSQSPRTSGGEQFF.

The rearrangement joins TRBV7-8 to TRBJ1-4, with D tentatively TRBD1 (6 bases). The CDR3 spans 17 residues. The germline V gene has CDR1 SGHVS and CDR2 FQNEAQ. Trimming removed 1 base from V and 6 bases from J, with 18 bases in between. CDR3 amino acids: CASSLGRLWGGHEKLFF. CDR3 nucleotide sequence: TGTGCCAGCAGCTTAGGCCGGTTATGGGGGGGGCATGAAAAACTGTTTTTT.

CDR3 in amino acids: CASSLKPLAFISYNEQFF. Written as DNA, the CDR3 is TGTGCCAGCAGCCTGAAACCACTAGCCTTCATCTCCTACAATGAGCAGTTCTTC. The chain carries TRBV7-9 and TRBJ2-1, with D perhaps TRBD2 (6 bases). Trimming took 5 bases from V and 0 from J, leaving 20 bases between them. The V gene's germline CDR1 is SEHNR and CDR2 FQNEAQ (reference sequence). The CDR3 runs 18 residues.

The V gene is TRBV5-1, the J gene TRBJ2-5; 11 bases fit TRBD1. The CDR3 has 15 amino acids. Looked up from germline, CDR1 is SGHRS and CDR2 is YFSETQ. J was trimmed by 5 bases and V by 0 bases; bases with no gene match: 3. CDR3 bases: TGCGCCAGCAGCTTGGAGGGACAGGGGGGTGAGACCCAGTACTTC. Encoded protein: CASSLEGQGGETQYF.

The rearrangement joins TRBV20-1 to TRBJ1-1; 7 positions agree with TRBD1. Germline CDR1 DFQATT, CDR2 SNEGSKA (reference sequence). V lost 3 bases to trimming and J lost 2 bases; unmatched junction nucleotides: 6. CDR3 length equals 14 residues. As DNA, the CDR3 is TGCAGTGCTAGTTCCCGGACAGGCAACACTGAAGCTTTCTTT. This codes for CSASSRTGNTEAFF.

The genes are TRBV6-1 and TRBJ2-7; tentatively, D is TRBD1 (6 bases). Germline V lookup: CDR1 MNHNS, CDR2 SASEGT. The CDR3 is 17 amino acids. With 1 base removed from V and 3 bases from J, the gap between germline ends came to 19 bases. The CDR3 sequence is CASSEGGLTGFVYEQYF. Here the CDR3 DNA reads TGTGCCAGCAGTGAAGGAGGGCTTACAGGGTTTGTCTACGAGCAGTACTTC.

The V gene is TRBV2, the J gene TRBJ1-2, with D uncertain. The CDR3 has 14 amino acids. Trimming stripped 3 bases from V and 3 bases from J, with 11 bases between. CDR1 and CDR2 from the germline V gene are SNHLY and FYNNEI. CDR3 nucleotide sequence: TGTGCCAGCAGTGAGACGGTAGCCTACTATGGCTACACCTTC. This sequence encodes CASSETVAYYGYTF.

The V and J genes are TRBV9 and TRBJ1-1, with no clear D. The germline V and J ends were trimmed by 0 bases and 8 bases, with 5 bases remaining between them. Germline V lookup: CDR1 SGDLS, CDR2 YYNGEE. CDR3 length equals 11 residues. This CDR3 reads CASSVGGEAFF. CDR3 DNA: TGTGCCAGCAGCGTAGGGGGAGAAGCTTTCTTT.

The J gene is TRBJ1-2, the V gene TRBV10-2; D not certain. Looked up from germline, CDR1 is WSHSY and CDR2 is SAAADI. This CDR3 is built from 15 residues. Between the trimmed V and J ends, which lost 0 bases and 1 base, there was a span of 9 bases. Here the CDR3 reads CASSESGRLNYGYTF. CDR3 bases: TGCGCCAGCAGTGAGTCGGGCAGGCTTAACTATGGCTACACCTTC.

The J gene is TRBJ1-2, the V gene TRBV5-1; 7 bases are shared with TRBD1. The J segment lost 6 bases and the V segment lost 5 bases, leaving 7 bases of the junction unmatched. Germline V gene data show CDR1 as SGHRS and CDR2 as YFSETQ. CDR3 length equals 13 residues. Here the CDR3 reads CASSQGDPDGYTF. For the CDR3, the DNA is TGCGCCAGCAGTCAGGGGGATCCGGATGGCTACACCTTC. Complete variable domain (other parts from reference TRBV5-1 and TRBJ1-2): KAGVTQTPRYLIKTRGQQVTLSCSPISGHRSVSWYQQTPGQGLQFLFEYFSETQRNKGNFPGRFSGRQFSNSRSEMNVSTLELGDSALYLCASSQGDPDGYTFGSGTRLTVV.

The V call is TRBV18, the J call TRBJ2-7; the D call may be TRBD1 or TRBD2 (5 bases each). Trimming pared 3 bases from V and 3 bases from J, leaving 15 bases between. The CDR3 consists of 15 residues. Germline V gene sequence: CDR1 KGHSH, CDR2 LQKENI. DNA for the CDR3: TGTGCCAGCTCACCCGGGGCCACCAGAAACTACGAGCAGTACGTC. Its translation: CASSPGATRNYEQYV.

The chain carries TRBV4-2 and TRBJ1-5; D unclear. The CDR3 contains 13 residues. Trimming cost V 0 bases and J 6 bases, with 6 bases left between them. Germline V lookup: CDR1 LGHNA, CDR2 YNFKEQ. CDR3 region: CASSQERRQPQHF. CDR3 bases: TGTGCCAGCAGCCAAGAGAGGCGTCAGCCCCAGCATTTT.

This chain uses TRBV11-2 with TRBJ1-2; D possibly corresponds to TRBD1 (5 bases). Germline CDR1 is SGHAT and CDR2 is FQNNGV. The CDR3 runs to 12 residues. Deletions cut 5 bases from V and 7 bases from J, with 11 bases between. The CDR3: CASSLGRAGYTF. CDR3 DNA sequence: TGTGCCAGCAGCCTGGGCAGGGCTGGCTACACCTTC. The variable domain in full, with the rest retrieved from reference TRBV11-2 and TRBJ1-2, is EAGVAQSPRYKIIEKRQSVAFWCNPISGHATLYWYQQILGQGPKLLIQFQNNGVVDDSQLPKDRFSAERLKGVDSTLKIQPAKLEDSAVYLCASSLGRAGYTFGSGTRLTVV.

This clone has a single count. CDR3: CASSLAERGLTEAFF. The CDR3 region has the DNA TGTGCCAGCAGCTTGGCAGAAAGGGGGCTCACTGAAGCTTTCTTT. The V and J genes are TRBV5-4 and TRBJ1-1; TRBD1 agrees at 7 bases. CDR3 length equals 15 residues. Germline values: CDR1 SGHNT, CDR2 YYREEE (reference sequence). With V trimmed by 0 bases and J by 4 bases, 6 bases remained unmatched. The entire variable domain, with the rest obtained from reference TRBV5-4 and TRBJ1-1, is as follows: ETGVTQSPTHLIKTRGQQVTLRCSSQSGHNTVSWYQQALGQGPQFIFQYYREEENGRGNFPPRFSGLQFPNYSSELNVNALELDDSALYLCASSLAERGLTEAFFGQGTRLTVV.

This chain uses TRBV2 with TRBJ2-7, with D perhaps TRBD2 (5 bases). V dropped 3 bases and J dropped 3 bases, with 12 bases sitting between them. This CDR3 comprises 14 residues. Germline assignment: CDR1 SNHLY and CDR2 FYNNEI. The DNA of the CDR3 is TGTGCCAGCAGTGACGAGGGTTACTACTACGAGCAGTACTTC. Translated, it gives CASSDEGYYYEQYF.

The chain carries TRBV6-5 and TRBJ2-3, with a weak D call TRBD2 (7 bases). The germline V gene encodes CDR1 MNHEY and CDR2 SVGAGI. The CDR3 has 14 residues. V lost 8 bases and J lost 1, with 13 bases in between. The chain's CDR3 is CASYYGGRTDTQYF. The CDR3 coding sequence is TGTGCCAGCTACTACGGGGGGCGCACAGATACGCAGTATTTT.

This chain uses TRBV2 with TRBJ1-2; D is uncertain. Trimming stripped 3 bases from V and 6 bases from J, with 11 bases between. This CDR3 spans 13 amino acids. Per the germline V gene, CDR1 is SNHLY and CDR2 is FYNNEI. CDR3 coding DNA: TGTGCCAGCAGTGACCCCACAAGAAATGGCTACACCTTC. Translated, it gives CASSDPTRNGYTF.